A single TCR beta chain is shown here with its context. Its antigen is unknown. This may come from a read error, since a much larger clone is one base off. This record belongs to a study of T cells after yellow fever vaccination. Whole-study results and caveats: Peaking faster, on day 5 versus 15, the secondary response was nonetheless weaker. Most clones from primary vaccination resurfaced after the booster (approximately 97% CD4, more than 75% CD8).

TCRdb called the 5' RACE reads again in MiXCR, with one record for every CDR3 protein. The table includes about 550,000 distinct CDR3 sequences, 15% to 20% detected once. The sequence derives from a man aged 25 to 45 who received the YFV17D yellow fever vaccine. The starting material was PBMCs, obtained 15 days after the yellow fever booster vaccination.

The CDR3 is CSARMADTQYF. The CDR3 DNA reads TGCAGTGCTAGAATGGCAGATACGCAGTATTTT. V usage is TRBV20-1 and J usage is TRBJ2-3, with D unclear. Germline values: CDR1 DFQATT, CDR2 SNEGSKA (reference sequence). With 2 bases removed from V and 4 bases from J, the gap between germline ends came to 4 bases. This CDR3 contains 11 residues.